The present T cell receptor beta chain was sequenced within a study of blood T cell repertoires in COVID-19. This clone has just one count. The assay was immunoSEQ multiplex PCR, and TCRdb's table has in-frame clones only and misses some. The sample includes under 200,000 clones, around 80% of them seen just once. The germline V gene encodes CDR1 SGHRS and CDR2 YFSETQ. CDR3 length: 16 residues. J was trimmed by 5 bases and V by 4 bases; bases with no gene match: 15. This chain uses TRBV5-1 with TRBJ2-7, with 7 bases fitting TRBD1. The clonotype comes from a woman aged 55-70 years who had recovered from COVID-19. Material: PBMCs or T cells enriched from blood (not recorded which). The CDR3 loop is CASSEAGTVPSDEQYF. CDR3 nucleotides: TGCGCCAGCAGCGAAGCCGGGACAGTCCCTTCTGACGAGCAGTACTTC.